A single sample is the source of the 3 T cell receptor beta chains below, sequenced in a study of blood T cell repertoires in COVID-19. This table comes from immunoSEQ multiplex PCR, and its TCRdb copy is limited to in-frame clones, with some not included. The sample lists some 190,000 clones, approximately 84% occurring once. Sequenced sample: peripheral blood. These receptors came from a woman in her 70s with active or convalescent COVID-19.

The chain has TRBV2 and TRBJ1-2, with D possibly matching TRBD1 (6 bases). Germline CDR1 reads SNHLY; CDR2 reads FYNNEI. This CDR3 contains 12 residues. With 9 bases removed from V and 4 bases from J, the gap between germline ends came to 12 bases. Here the CDR3 reads CARPDSSYGYTF. DNA for the CDR3: TGTGCCAGACCGGACAGCTCCTATGGCTACACCTTC.

V usage is TRBV10-1 and J usage is TRBJ2-7, with 9 bases fitting TRBD2. Trimming took 10 bases from V and 0 from J; bases not matched to a gene: 19. Germline V gene lookup returns CDR1 WNHNN and CDR2 SYGVQD (reference sequence). This CDR3 comprises 18 residues. The DNA for the CDR3 is TGCGCCAACAGGAGCCCCTCGAAACTAGCGGGTCTCTCCTACGAGCAGTACTTC. This sequence encodes CANRSPSKLAGLSYEQYF.

The chain recombines TRBV18 with TRBJ2-7; 11 bases map to TRBD1. The CDR3 covers 18 residues. CDR1 is KGHSH, CDR2 LQKENI, per germline. J lost 6 bases, V lost 3 bases, and 16 bases had no gene match. The CDR3 sequence is CASSPKNTAGQGAGEQYF. In nucleotides, the CDR3 is TGTGCCAGCTCACCTAAAAATACGGCTGGACAGGGGGCGGGCGAGCAGTACTTC.